A selection of T cell receptor beta chains follows, all from one sample in a study of graft-versus-host responses after intestinal transplantation. Which antigens these TCRs recognize remains unknown. Here immunoSEQ multiplex PCR was the method, and the copy in TCRdb shows in-frame clones only, minus some. The data contain about 130,000 clones, approximately 90% of them singletons. This material consisted of unstimulated CD4+ T cells sorted from spleen or lymph node cells, taken before intestinal transplant. These receptors all come from a human donor who received an intestinal transplant. Both conserved end residues are part of each CDR3. D genes are given only for firm matches. For some rows the clone size is stated as once, few or many, or as a class when expanded; others skip it.

d_call	v_call	clone_size	j_call	cdr3_nt	cdr3_aa
NA	TRBV9	NA	TRBJ2-3	TGTGCCAGCAGCGTAGACCTCTCGACAGTTGGAGGCACAGATACGCAGTATTTT	CASSVDLSTVGGTDTQYF
NA	TRBV7-9	NA	TRBJ1-3	TGTGCCAGCAGCTTAGACCGACTTGCTGGAAACACCATATATTTT	CASSLDRLAGNTIYF
NA	TRBV9	NA	TRBJ2-7	TGTGCCAGCAGCGTAGGCAGTTTAGGTGAGCAGTACTTC	CASSVGSLGEQYF
NA	TRBV18	NA	TRBJ1-2	TGTGCCAGCCACCCAACTTCCGACGTCCCCTATGGCTACACCTTC	CASHPTSDVPYGYTF
NA	TRBV5-1	NA	TRBJ1-3	TGCGCCAGCAGCTTGGCACCGGGACGAGGAGGAAACACCATATATTTT	CASSLAPGRGGNTIYF
NA	TRBV27	NA	TRBJ1-2	TGTGCCAGCAGTTTGGGGGGTTATAATAACTATGGCTACACCTTC	CASSLGGYNNYGYTF
NA	TRBV7-2	NA	TRBJ1-1	TGTGCCAGCAGCTTAGGCTGGCCGGGAAACACTGAAGCTTTCTTT	CASSLGWPGNTEAFF
NA	TRBV11-2	NA	TRBJ2-2	TGTGCCAGCAGCCTAGAAGACACCGGGGAGCTGTTTTTT	CASSLEDTGELFF
NA	TRBV19	NA	TRBJ1-6	TGTGCCAGTAGTATTGGGACGGATTCATCACCCCTCCACTTT	CASSIGTDSSPLHF
NA	TRBV5-4	NA	TRBJ2-7	TGTGCCAGCAGCTTGGTTCGGGACGAGCAGTACTTC	CASSLVRDEQYF
NA	TRBV5-1	NA	TRBJ2-5	TGCGCCAGCAGCTTAAGGGGGGCCCAAGAGACCCAGTACTTC	CASSLRGAQETQYF
TRBD2	TRBV12-5	NA	TRBJ2-3	TGTGCTAGTGGTTTCACTAGCGCTGGGGCACCATCGCAGTATTTT	CASGFTSAGAPSQYF
TRBD2	TRBV7-2	NA	TRBJ2-5	TGTGCCAGCAGTCCTAAGCGGGGGGGCCGTGAGACCCAGTACTTC	CASSPKRGGRETQYF
NA	TRBV5-4	NA	TRBJ2-5	TGTGCCAGCAGTTTAAAGGGGTCAGAGACCCAGTACTTC	CASSLKGSETQYF
TRBD1	TRBV5-4	NA	TRBJ1-2	TGTGCCAGCAACCACGCCCAACCGGGACAGCGAGGGGGCTACACCTTC	CASNHAQPGQRGGYTF
TRBD2	TRBV4-1	NA	TRBJ2-1	TGCGCCAGCAGCCGATACTCTAGCGGGGGTATCAATGAGCAGTTCTTC	CASSRYSSGGINEQFF
TRBD1	TRBV19	once	TRBJ1-2	TGTGCCAGTAAAAGCAGGGGGCCTATTCCCTATGGCTACACCTTC	CASKSRGPIPYGYTF
TRBD1	TRBV6-1	NA	TRBJ1-3	TGTGCCACCGGAGAGGGACAGCAAGGAAACACCATATATTTT	CATGEGQQGNTIYF
NA	TRBV5-1	NA	TRBJ2-6	TGCGCCAGCAGCTTATCCTTCTCTGGGGCCAACGTCCTGACTTTC	CASSLSFSGANVLTF
TRBD1	TRBV11-1	NA	TRBJ1-4	TGTGCCAGCGGATGGGACAGGGGGACAAAACTGTTTTTT	CASGWDRGTKLFF
TRBD2	TRBV2	NA	TRBJ2-5	TGTGCCAGCACTTCTAGCGGGGGGGCCGGGACCCAGTACTTC	CASTSSGGAGTQYF
NA	TRBV11-2	NA	TRBJ1-5	TGTGCCAGCAGTTCCCCCATAACGGGACGGCAGCCCCAGCATTTT	CASSSPITGRQPQHF
NA	TRBV11-3	NA	TRBJ2-3	TGTGCCAGCAGCCCTGGTGGCTATCACACAGATACGCAGTATTTT	CASSPGGYHTDTQYF
NA	TRBV5-1	once	TRBJ1-2	TGCGCCAGCAGCTTGGTGGGCCAGGGCGTCCGTGGCTACACCTTC	CASSLVGQGVRGYTF
TRBD2	TRBV7-2	NA	TRBJ2-1	TGTGCCAGCAGCCCGAGCGGGGGGTTCGTGAATGAGCAGTTCTTC	CASSPSGGFVNEQFF
NA	TRBV7-6	NA	TRBJ2-1	TGTGCCAGCAGCTTAGCTAGTGAGTCACCCTACAATGAGCAGTTCTTC	CASSLASESPYNEQFF
NA	TRBV5-6	NA	TRBJ1-1	TGTGCCAGCAGCTTGGGCCGATACGGGAACACTGAAGCTTTCTTT	CASSLGRYGNTEAFF
TRBD2	TRBV10-1	NA	TRBJ2-2	TGCGCCAGCTCCGAAGGTAAAACTGGGACTAAGGGCGCCGGGGAGCTGTTTTTT	CASSEGKTGTKGAGELFF
NA	TRBV5-6	NA	TRBJ2-7	TGTGCCAGCAGCTTCGGGGGCTACGAGCAGTACTTC	CASSFGGYEQYF
TRBD2	TRBV6-5	NA	TRBJ2-2	TGTGCCAGCAGCCCCGGGACTAGCGCCACCGGGGAGCTGTTTTTT	CASSPGTSATGELFF
TRBD1	TRBV30	NA	TRBJ1-5	TGTGCCTGGAGCCCGGACAGGGCGGGTCAGCCCCAGCATTTT	CAWSPDRAGQPQHF
TRBD2	TRBV6-5	NA	TRBJ2-3	TGTGCCAGCAGTTACTCGTTCGGGGGGACTTGGGATACGCAGTATTTT	CASSYSFGGTWDTQYF
NA	TRBV7-9	NA	TRBJ2-3	TGTGCCAGCAGCTTAGGGTCAGGGGGGTCAGATACGCAGTATTTT	CASSLGSGGSDTQYF
NA	TRBV10-2	NA	TRBJ1-2	TGCGCCAGCAGTGTCTGGGGGAACTATGGCTACACCTTC	CASSVWGNYGYTF
TRBD1	TRBV19	NA	TRBJ2-5	TGTGCCAGTAGTAACCGGGACAGGAGGGAGACCCAGTACTTC	CASSNRDRRETQYF
NA	TRBV6-5	NA	TRBJ1-1	TGTGCCAGCAGCCGCAAACCGGGACAGAACACTGAAGCTTTCTTT	CASSRKPGQNTEAFF
TRBD1	TRBV7-2	few	TRBJ1-2	TGTGCCAGCAAGAGGGACAGCCGATATGGCTACACCTTC	CASKRDSRYGYTF
TRBD1	TRBV30	few	TRBJ1-6	TGTGCCTGCAACTCCGGGACAGGGAGCTCACCCCTCCACTTT	CACNSGTGSSPLHF
NA	TRBV7-9	NA	TRBJ1-2	TGTGCCAGCAGCTTAAGCACAGGGTATGGCTACACCTTC	CASSLSTGYGYTF
NA	TRBV27	NA	TRBJ2-3	TGTGCCAGCAGTTGGCTCGGGGCTACAGATACGCAGTATTTT	CASSWLGATDTQYF
NA	TRBV6-5	NA	TRBJ1-2	TGTGCCAGCAGTTACTCTTTCATTTCTGCCTATGGCTACACCTTC	CASSYSFISAYGYTF
TRBD1	TRBV5-5	NA	TRBJ1-1	TGTGCCAGCAGCTTGTTCGGACAGGGACCCACTGAAGCTTTCTTT	CASSLFGQGPTEAFF
NA	TRBV5-3	NA	TRBJ1-5	TGTGCCAGAATGCCCCTAGAGAGTTGGGGATGTCAGCCCCAGCATTTT	CARMPLESWGCQPQHF
NA	TRBV18	NA	TRBJ2-5	TGTGCCAGCTCACCTGGAGAGACCCAGTACTTC	CASSPGETQYF
NA	TRBV7-9	NA	TRBJ1-6	TGTGCCAGCAGCTGGCAGTCCCTCTATAATTCACCCCTCCACTTT	CASSWQSLYNSPLHF